This T cell receptor (beta chain) was captured in a study of T cell responses to AZD1222 COVID-19 vaccine (dated by TCRdb to about 2021). About the investigation overall: TCR sequencing covered more than 230 trial participants: some 210 given two doses of AZD1222 and approximately 26 given two doses of MenACWY control vaccine. Enrollment into the trials was organized by age into subgroups of 18-55, 56-69 and 70-plus years, and those subgroups contained roughly 140, 27 and 60 TCR-sequenced participants, respectively.

Findings and caveats that apply to the study as a whole: Epitopes outside the regions mutated in the B.1.351 and B.1.1.7 variants were reportedly recognized by nearly half of the unique spike-specific TCRs. Only five to seven AZD1222 recipients were SARS-CoV-2 seropositive at baseline, limiting conclusions about previously exposed vaccinees. Most participants were white British and females outnumbered males, and the authors suggested that clonal diversity may have been underestimated. In the small 56-69-year group, the increase in depth fell short of significance, most likely because of low power. No day 14 peak-response samples were available, so repertoires were characterized only after the peak T cell response. After two AZD1222 doses, both the breadth and the depth of spike-specific TCRs were significantly higher than at day 0 and than in MenACWY recipients. The whole spike protein was spanned by vaccine-associated CD4 TCRs, and dominant responses were seen in regions 160-218 and 743-854.

The germline V gene supplies CDR1 KGHSH and CDR2 LQKENI. The CDR3, cysteine through phenylalanine, is 15 amino acids long. Only the CDR3 part of the read is kept: 45 bases, read in frame from the first base. V is reduced by 0 bases and J by 2 bases, leaving a spacing of 11 bases between them. Worth noting for this clone: It lacks a known antigen. There are no base qualities to consult, and no much larger clone falls within one base.

Read against the paper, the sample's time point label means: about 28 days (+/-7) after the second vaccine dose. AZD1222 recipients whose second dose came at about 4 weeks and those whose second dose came at about 12 weeks were combined into one group, since spike-specific TCR depth and breadth did not differ between the two schedules. Vaccinee samples came from UK trials COV001 and COV002, including a single-blind randomized controlled phase 2/3 trial of AZD1222 (ChAdOx1 nCoV-19) in healthy adults. For TCRbeta chain sequencing, PBMC samples were collected from trial participants at day 0 and at day 28 after the second dose. The CDR3 regions of human TCRbeta chains were subjected to immunosequencing. The authors' pipeline ran thus. TCRs in the repertoires were compared against a reference library of SARS-CoV-2-specific TCRs that had been generated with the MIRA antigen-specificity platform. Breadth was defined as the fraction of unique TCRs that were SARS-CoV-2-associated. Depth was defined as the fraction of total T cells that were SARS-CoV-2-associated. Using the MIRA data, every spike-specific TCR was mapped to the spike region that the TCR reacted to and assigned to either a CD4 or a CD8 class. Log10-transformed breadth and depth values were compared by one-way ANOVA with Sidak's multiple comparisons tests. The table comes from immuneACCESS by way of TCRdb, which keeps in-frame sequences with V and J called. Part of the clones is missing from these tables; in studies checked, under half for an unresolved V gene and the rest for unknown reasons. The V and J calls and clone size are taken from that table; D and trimming were inferred from the DNA. Present in this sample are about 110,000 clones, 80% to 95% of which were seen just once. The top ten clonotypes cover roughly 2.5% of the sample.

The sequence is built from TRBV18 and TRBJ2-7, with the D segment possibly TRBD1 or TRBD2, each aligning over 5 bases. This material consisted of peripheral blood, taken 28 days after the second AZD1222 dose. This clonotype originated in an adult who received the AZD1222 COVID-19 vaccine. The DNA is TGTGCCAGCTCACCACCCTGGGACGGAACCTACGAGCAGTACTTC. The encoded protein is CASSPPWDGTYEQYF.